A selection of T cell receptor beta chains follows, all from one sample in a study of blood T cell repertoires in COVID-19. Clones were sequenced by immunoSEQ multiplex PCR, and TCRdb holds only the in-frame ones, with some missing. This sample yields about 170,000 clones, of which over 80% are seen a single time; over 3.5% belongs to the top ten. The sample taken for sequencing was peripheral blood. These receptors were obtained from a woman between 45 and 60 years old with acute or convalescent COVID-19. Each CDR3 is given with its conserved first and last residue. D genes are given only for firm matches. Clone size appears in some rows only: once, few, many, or a class for an expanded clone.

J gene	D gene	clone size	V gene	CDR3 DNA	CDR3 protein
TRBJ2-7	.	.	TRBV6-5	TGTGCCATTACAGGTCCCTACGAGCAGTACTTC	CAITGPYEQYF
TRBJ1-2	TRBD1	.	TRBV18	TGTGCCAGCTCCAACGACAGGGGGCAAGGCTACACCTTC	CASSNDRGQGYTF
TRBJ1-1	.	.	TRBV6-5	TGTGCCAGCAGTTGGGGTGGACAGACTGGGGGAAAAGCTTTCTTT	CASSWGGQTGGKAFF
TRBJ2-1	.	few	TRBV2	TGTGCCAGTTCCGCCCGGGACACCCTACTGGGTGAGCAGTTCTTC	CASSARDTLLGEQFF
TRBJ1-6	TRBD1	.	TRBV28	TGTGCCAGCAGTCCTCCAGGGACAGGGTATAATTCACCCCTCCACTTT	CASSPPGTGYNSPLHF
TRBJ2-7	TRBD2	.	TRBV13	TGTGCCAGCAGCTCGGGAGGATACGGCTCCTACGAGCAGTACTTC	CASSSGGYGSYEQYF
TRBJ1-5	.	once	TRBV27	TGTGCCAGCAGTTTCGGCAGGGTCAATCAGCCCCAGCATTTT	CASSFGRVNQPQHF
TRBJ2-2	TRBD2	.	TRBV10-3	TGTGCCATCAGTCAGGGGTTACTAGCGGGAGGCCGGAACACCGGGGAGCTGTTTTTT	CAISQGLLAGGRNTGELFF
TRBJ1-1	.	.	TRBV5-1	TGCGCCAGCAGGCTGCGGTCCATGAACACTGAAGCTTTCTTT	CASRLRSMNTEAFF
TRBJ2-7	.	.	TRBV9	TGTGCCAGCAGCGTAGAGGGGGGGAGTGATGTATTC	CASSVEGGSDVF
TRBJ1-5	TRBD1	once	TRBV24-1	TGTGCCACCAGTGAAGACAGGGATCAGTGGGTCAATCAGCCCCAGCATTTT	CATSEDRDQWVNQPQHF
TRBJ2-7	TRBD1	.	TRBV15	TGTGCCACCAGCAGAGATCAGGGGGTCTACGAGCAGTACTTC	CATSRDQGVYEQYF
TRBJ1-2	.	.	TRBV9	TGTGCCAGCAGCCCGATGACAGTCAACTATGGCTACACCTTC	CASSPMTVNYGYTF
TRBJ1-3	.	.	TRBV5-1	TGCGCCAGCAGCTCCCCCGGGGGAAACACCATATATTTT	CASSSPGGNTIYF
TRBJ2-7	.	.	TRBV4-3	TGCGCCAGCAGCCAAGATCGTTTCAGGTTGAGTGAGCAGTACTTC	CASSQDRFRLSEQYF
TRBJ1-1	.	.	TRBV24-1	TGTGCCACCAGTGATGGGCGTCGGGGCACTGAAGCTTTCTTT	CATSDGRRGTEAFF
TRBJ1-5	.	.	TRBV30	TGTGCCTGGAGTGAGGGGGATCAGCCCCAGCATTTT	CAWSEGDQPQHF
TRBJ1-6	TRBD1	.	TRBV28	TGTGCCAGCAGTCCACAGGACAGGGGGACTTCACCCCTCCACTTT	CASSPQDRGTSPLHF
TRBJ2-6	.	.	TRBV19	TGTGCCAGTAGCGTGGGCAGGGCTGGGGCCAACGTCCTGACTTTC	CASSVGRAGANVLTF
TRBJ1-3	.	.	TRBV11-2	TGTGCCAGCAGTCCGGACTACTCTGGAAACACCATATATTTT	CASSPDYSGNTIYF
TRBJ2-1	.	.	TRBV5-1	TGCGCCAGCAGCTTGGCAGGACAGTCCTACAATGAGCAGTTCTTC	CASSLAGQSYNEQFF
TRBJ2-7	.	.	TRBV7-8	TGTGCCAGCAGCTTAGCAGGGAGCTCCTACGAGCAGTACTTC	CASSLAGSSYEQYF
TRBJ2-5	.	.	TRBV7-2	TGTGCGGGCGGGGCAGGGGAGACCCAGTACTTC	CAGGAGETQYF
TRBJ2-3	TRBD2	.	TRBV19	TGTGCCAGTAGTATTTCACTAGCGGGAACCACAGATACGCAGTATTTT	CASSISLAGTTDTQYF
TRBJ1-1	.	.	TRBV4-3	TGCGCCAGCAGCCAAGAGCAGGGGACTGAAGCTTTCTTT	CASSQEQGTEAFF
TRBJ1-1	.	.	TRBV6-2/TRBV6-3	TGTGCCAGCAGTTACTCGAGTGCTCTTTCTGAAGCTTTCTTT	CASSYSSALSEAFF